The clone carrying this T cell receptor (beta chain) occurred many times. Antigen specificity is unknown. The source of the sample is a study of CD8+CD57+ T cells in acquired aplastic anemia. For the study at large: Sorted CD4+ plus CD8+ cells gave DNA averaging around 3 ug. Findings of the study overall: The same twenty-nine CD8+ CDR3 sequences occurred in patients and in controls.

Germline lookup yields CDR1 LNHDA and CDR2 SQIVND (reference sequence). Trimming took 6 bases from V and 7 from J, leaving 9 bases between them. The CDR3 covers 12 residues. Both TCR beta VDJ combination and CDR3 sequence profiling were carried out. Genomic DNA was the template for this profiling. TCRdb analysed the reads with MiXCR anew, one entry per CDR3 protein. Of over 100,000 distinct CDR3 sequences in the sample, roughly two fifths are singletons; the top ten hold under 9%. The sequence derives from a human donor in good health, serving as a control. The source material was sorted CD4+, CD8+, or CD8+CD57+ T cells (not recorded which) from PBMCs. The V gene is TRBV19, the J gene TRBJ1-4; unclear D gene. The CDR3 sequence: CASRDGPEKLFF. CDR3 bases: TGTGCCAGTAGGGACGGACCTGAAAAACTGTTTTTT.